This TCR beta chain emerged from a study of shared clonotypes between healthy human individuals. About the research overall: Ranging from 18 to 49 in age, donors were two women and three men.

Assay runs were performed at deep level. Replicate PCRs were loaded with around 280 ng DNA from unsorted PBMC, around 30,000 T cell genomes. Sequenced by immunoSEQ multiplex PCR; TCRdb stores in-frame clones only, minus some. The table includes some 450,000 clones, over 60% detected once. This clone appeared a single time. Germline V gives CDR1 MNHEY, CDR2 SVGAGI. The CDR3 contains 15 residues. Trimming shortened V by 2 bases and J by 4 bases, and 12 bases separated the two germline ends. The receptor was isolated from a woman aged 40 to 50 in good health. Some clones in this sample may be carry-over from other donors' samples. The gene calls are TRBV6-5 and TRBJ2-4, with D hard to call. Sequenced: PBMCs. The CDR3 nucleotides read TGTGCCAGCAGTTACGTGGGAATGGGGAAAAACATTCAGTACTTC. It specifies CASSYVGMGKNIQYF.